Listed here is a single T cell receptor beta chain. CDR3 length: 16 residues. The germline V gene encodes CDR1 MDHEN and CDR2 SYDVKM. With V trimmed by 4 bases and J by 3 bases, 3 bases remained unmatched. The data are from a study of T cells in Graves' hyperthyroidism and ophthalmopathy. Amplification yielded TCR beta CDR3 regions, with RNA transcripts as the source. HTBI primers were used for first-round RT-PCR of the TCR CDR3. TCRdb fed the multiplex PCR reads into MiXCR, producing one record per CDR3 protein. This sample yields 300,000 to 500,000 distinct CDR3 sequences, of which over 13% are seen a single time; approximately 29% belongs to the top ten. In the ophthalmopathy cohort, Clinical Activity Score was at least 3, NOSPECS grade at least 4, and duration under 3 months. Clinical symptoms, serum thyroxine, TRAb, thyroid ultrasound and orbital computed tomography established diagnosis.

The rearrangement links TRBV28 to TRBJ2-3, with TRBD2 identical over 14 bases. The clonotype was recovered from a man aged 50-60 years with Graves' ophthalmopathy. Sequenced material: blood. CDR3 residues: CASSWGTSGRTDTQYF. CDR3 nucleotide sequence: TGTGCCAGCAGTTGGGGGACTAGCGGGAGAACAGATACGCAGTATTTT.